What follows is one TCR beta chain and its context. Clones were sequenced by immunoSEQ multiplex PCR, and TCRdb holds only the in-frame ones, with some missing. The profile covers fewer than 85,000 clones, with roughly 94% appearing a single time and approximately 0.25% taken by the ten largest. CDR1 and CDR2 from the germline V gene are WSHSY and SAAADI. Trimming stripped 3 bases from V and 4 bases from J, with 3 bases between. The CDR3 is made up of 11 amino acids. This entry comes from a study of technical replicates of blood from several donors. The receptor comes from a human donor in good health. Sequenced sample: T cells isolated from PBMCs. The V gene is TRBV10-2, the J gene TRBJ1-2; no clear D. The CDR3 is CASSDRYGYTF. The CDR3 DNA sequence: TGCGCCAGCAGTGACCGCTATGGCTACACCTTC.